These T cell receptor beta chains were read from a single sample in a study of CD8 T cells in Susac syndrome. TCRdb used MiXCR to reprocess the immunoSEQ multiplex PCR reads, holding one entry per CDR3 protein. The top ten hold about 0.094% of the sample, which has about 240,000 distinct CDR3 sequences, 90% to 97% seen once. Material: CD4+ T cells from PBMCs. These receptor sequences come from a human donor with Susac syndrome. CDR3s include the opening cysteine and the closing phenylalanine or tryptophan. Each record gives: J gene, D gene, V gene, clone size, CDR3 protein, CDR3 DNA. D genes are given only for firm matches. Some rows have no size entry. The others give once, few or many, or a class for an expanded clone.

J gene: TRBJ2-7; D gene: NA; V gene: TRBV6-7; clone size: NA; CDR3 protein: CASSYRDGFYEQYF; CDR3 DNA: TGTGCCAGCAGTTATCGAGACGGTTTCTACGAGCAGTACTTC
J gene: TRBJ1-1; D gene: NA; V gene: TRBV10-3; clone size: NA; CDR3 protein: CAISESGYGQMNTEAFF; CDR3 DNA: TGTGCCATCAGTGAGTCCGGATACGGACAGATGAACACTGAAGCTTTCTTT
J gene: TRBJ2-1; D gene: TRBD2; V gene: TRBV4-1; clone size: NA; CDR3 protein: CASSQASGRYNEQFF; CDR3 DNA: TGCGCCAGCAGCCAAGCTAGCGGGCGCTACAATGAGCAGTTCTTC
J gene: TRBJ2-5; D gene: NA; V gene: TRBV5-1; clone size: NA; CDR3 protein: CASSLDSLGGETQYF; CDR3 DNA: TGCGCCAGCAGCTTGGACTCCTTAGGGGGGGAGACCCAGTACTTC
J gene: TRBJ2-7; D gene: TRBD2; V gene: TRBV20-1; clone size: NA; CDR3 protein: CSATGLAESNSYEQYF; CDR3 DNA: TGCAGTGCTACGGGACTAGCGGAATCGAACTCCTACGAGCAGTACTTC
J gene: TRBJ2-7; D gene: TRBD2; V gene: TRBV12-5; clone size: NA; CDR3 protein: CASGPGQTGTSRSGGQYF; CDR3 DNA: TGTGCTAGTGGTCCCGGGCAAACCGGGACTAGCAGATCAGGGGGGCAGTACTTC
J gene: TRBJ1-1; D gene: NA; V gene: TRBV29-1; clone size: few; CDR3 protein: CSLSWGETEAFF; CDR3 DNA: TGCAGCCTTAGTTGGGGAGAGACTGAAGCTTTCTTT
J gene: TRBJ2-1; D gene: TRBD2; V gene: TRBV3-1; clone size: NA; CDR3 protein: CASSRTRYNEQFF; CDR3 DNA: TGTGCCAGCAGTCGGACTAGGTACAATGAGCAGTTCTTC
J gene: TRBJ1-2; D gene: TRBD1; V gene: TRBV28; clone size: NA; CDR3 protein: CASSPDRDYLGYTF; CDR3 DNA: TGTGCCAGCAGCCCGGACAGGGACTATCTTGGCTACACCTTC
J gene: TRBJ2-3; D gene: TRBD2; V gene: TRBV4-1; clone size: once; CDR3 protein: CASSQDASGPRDTQYF; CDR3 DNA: TGCGCCAGCAGCCAGGATGCTAGCGGCCCCCGGGATACGCAGTATTTT
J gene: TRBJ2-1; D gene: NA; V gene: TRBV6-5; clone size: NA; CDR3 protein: CASSYGQRISSYNEQFF; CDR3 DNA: TGTGCCAGCAGTTATGGACAGCGTATAAGCTCCTACAATGAGCAGTTCTTC
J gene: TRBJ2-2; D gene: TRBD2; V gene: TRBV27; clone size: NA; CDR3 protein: CASSLSFPAGGGNTGELFF; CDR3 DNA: TGTGCCAGCAGTTTATCGTTCCCAGCGGGAGGTGGTAACACCGGGGAGCTGTTTTTT
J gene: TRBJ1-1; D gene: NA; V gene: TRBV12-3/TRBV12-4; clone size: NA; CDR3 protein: CASSLTEMNTEAFF; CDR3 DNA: TGTGCCAGCAGTTTAACGGAAATGAACACTGAAGCTTTCTTT
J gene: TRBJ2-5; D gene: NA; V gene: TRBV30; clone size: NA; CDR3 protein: CAWSVFAGPQETQYF; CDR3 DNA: TGTGCCTGGAGTGTTTTTGCGGGCCCCCAAGAGACCCAGTACTTC
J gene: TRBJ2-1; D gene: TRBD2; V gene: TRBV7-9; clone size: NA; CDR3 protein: CASNPSGGQGNNEQFF; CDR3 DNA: TGTGCCAGCAACCCCTCGGGAGGGCAGGGGAATAATGAGCAGTTCTTC
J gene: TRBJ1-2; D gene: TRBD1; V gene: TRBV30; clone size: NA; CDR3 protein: CAWSAPGRGHSGYTF; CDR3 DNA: TGTGCCTGGAGTGCACCCGGTAGGGGGCATTCTGGCTACACCTTC
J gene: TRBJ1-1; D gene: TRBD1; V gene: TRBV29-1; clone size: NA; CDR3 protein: CSASQGRGTEAFF; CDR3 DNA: TGCAGCGCCTCACAGGGGAGGGGCACTGAAGCTTTCTTT
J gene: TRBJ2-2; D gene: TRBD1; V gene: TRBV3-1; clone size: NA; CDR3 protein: CASSPRGCTGELFF; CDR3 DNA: TGTGCCAGCAGCCCCAGGGGGTGCACCGGGGAGCTGTTTTTT
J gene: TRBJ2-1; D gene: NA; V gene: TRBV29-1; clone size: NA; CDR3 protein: CSMQPYNEQFF; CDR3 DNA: TGCAGCATGCAGCCCTACAATGAGCAGTTCTTC
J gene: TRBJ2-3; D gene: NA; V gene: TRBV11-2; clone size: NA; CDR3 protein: CASRQTSDTQYF; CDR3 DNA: TGTGCCAGCAGACAGACTTCAGATACGCAGTATTTT
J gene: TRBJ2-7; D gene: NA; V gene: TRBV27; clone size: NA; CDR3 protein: CASSLDTGRLWDYEQYF; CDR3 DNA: TGTGCCAGCAGTTTAGATACAGGGAGGCTTTGGGACTACGAGCAGTACTTC
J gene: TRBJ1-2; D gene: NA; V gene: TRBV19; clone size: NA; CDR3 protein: CASSSDSRRGYTF; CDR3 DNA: TGTGCCAGTAGTAGTGACAGTCGGAGAGGCTACACCTTC
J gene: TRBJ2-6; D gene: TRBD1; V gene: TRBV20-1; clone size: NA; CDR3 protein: CSASGTGYAGANVLTF; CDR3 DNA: TGCAGTGCTAGCGGGACAGGGTACGCTGGGGCCAACGTCCTGACTTTC
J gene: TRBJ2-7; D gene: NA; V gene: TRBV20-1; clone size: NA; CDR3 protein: CSASEGSGYEQYF; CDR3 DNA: TGCAGTGCTAGTGAGGGGTCGGGTTACGAGCAGTACTTC
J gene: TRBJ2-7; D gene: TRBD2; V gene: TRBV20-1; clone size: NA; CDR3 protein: CSAETSGRSLRSSYEQYF; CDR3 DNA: TGCAGTGCGGAGACTAGCGGGAGGTCCCTAAGGAGCTCCTACGAGCAGTACTTC
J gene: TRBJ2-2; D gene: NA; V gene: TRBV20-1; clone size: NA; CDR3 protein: CSARRRNTGELFF; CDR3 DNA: TGCAGTGCTAGACGGAGAAACACCGGGGAGCTGTTTTTT
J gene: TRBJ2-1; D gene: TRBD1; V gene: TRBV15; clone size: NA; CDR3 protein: CATSRTGQSYNEQFF; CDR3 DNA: TGTGCCACCAGCAGGACAGGGCAGTCCTACAATGAGCAGTTCTTC
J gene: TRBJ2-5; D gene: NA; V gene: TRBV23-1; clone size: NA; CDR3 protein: CASSPHGTYKTQYF; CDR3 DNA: TGCGCCAGCAGTCCTCACGGGACTTACAAGACCCAGTACTTC
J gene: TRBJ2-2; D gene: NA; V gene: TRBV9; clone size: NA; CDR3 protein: CASSVAQEGGELFF; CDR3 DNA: TGTGCCAGCAGCGTAGCCCAGGAGGGCGGGGAGCTGTTTTTT
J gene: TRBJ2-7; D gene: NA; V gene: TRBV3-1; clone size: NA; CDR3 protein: CASSQDRSYEQYF; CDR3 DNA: TGTGCCAGCAGCCAAGACCGGTCCTACGAGCAGTACTTC
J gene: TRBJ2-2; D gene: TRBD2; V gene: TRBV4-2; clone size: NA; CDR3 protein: CASSNEEVAGLTGELFF; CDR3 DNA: TGTGCCAGCAGCAACGAGGAGGTAGCGGGACTCACCGGGGAGCTGTTTTTT
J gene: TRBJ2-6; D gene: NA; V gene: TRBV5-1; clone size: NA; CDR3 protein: CASSRQSSGANVLTF; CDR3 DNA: TGTGCCAGCAGCCGCCAATCATCTGGGGCCAACGTCCTGACTTTC